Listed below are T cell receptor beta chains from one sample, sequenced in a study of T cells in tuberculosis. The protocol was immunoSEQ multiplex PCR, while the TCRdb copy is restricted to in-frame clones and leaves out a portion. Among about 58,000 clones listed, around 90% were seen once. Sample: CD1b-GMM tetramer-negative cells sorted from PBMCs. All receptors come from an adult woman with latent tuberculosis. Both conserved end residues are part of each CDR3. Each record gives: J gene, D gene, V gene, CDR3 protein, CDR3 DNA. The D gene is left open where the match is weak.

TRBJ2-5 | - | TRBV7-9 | CASSFAGGKETQYF | TGTGCCAGCAGCTTTGCAGGTGGTAAAGAGACCCAGTACTTC
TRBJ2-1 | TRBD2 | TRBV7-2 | CASSPYGTRSYNEQFF | TGTGCCAGCAGCCCGTACGGGACTAGGTCCTACAATGAGCAGTTCTTC
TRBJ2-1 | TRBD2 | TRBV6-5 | CASRRTSETSNEQFF | TGTGCCAGCAGGCGAACTAGCGAGACCTCGAATGAGCAGTTCTTC
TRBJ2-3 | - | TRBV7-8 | CASSAGSFYTQYF | TGTGCCAGCAGCGCCGGGTCTTTTTATACGCAGTATTTT
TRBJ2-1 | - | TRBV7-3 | CASSSTGEYNEQFF | TGTGCCAGCAGCTCAACCGGGGAGTACAATGAGCAGTTCTTC
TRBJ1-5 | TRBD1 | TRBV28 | CASTTGQGRHQPQHF | TGTGCCAGCACCACGGGACAGGGGAGGCATCAGCCCCAGCATTTT
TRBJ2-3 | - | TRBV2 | CASSGTGGDADTQYF | TGTGCCAGCAGCGGTACCGGAGGGGACGCAGATACGCAGTATTTT
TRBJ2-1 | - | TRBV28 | CASSLGDSLSKFF | TGTGCCAGCAGTTTAGGTGATAGTCTGAGCAAGTTCTTC
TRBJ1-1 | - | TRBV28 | CASSLLVQGYEAFF | TGTGCCAGCAGTTTATTGGTACAGGGCTATGAAGCTTTCTTT
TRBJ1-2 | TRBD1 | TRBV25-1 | CASSESMVETGDDGYTF | TGTGCCAGCAGTGAGAGTATGGTGGAGACAGGGGATGATGGCTACACCTTC
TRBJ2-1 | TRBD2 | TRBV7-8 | CASSSNLLAGGLNEQFF | TGTGCCAGCAGCTCGAACCTACTAGCGGGGGGTTTAAATGAGCAGTTCTTC
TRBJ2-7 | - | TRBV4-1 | CASSQVKAAYTSYEQYF | TGCGCCAGCAGCCAAGTAAAAGCGGCCTACACCTCCTACGAGCAGTACTTC
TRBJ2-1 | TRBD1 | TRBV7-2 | CASSLVSTGVGEQFF | TGTGCCAGCAGCTTAGTATCCACAGGGGTGGGAGAGCAGTTCTTC
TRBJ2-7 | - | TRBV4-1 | CASSYQGYEQYF | TGCGCCAGCAGCTACCAGGGCTACGAGCAGTACTTC
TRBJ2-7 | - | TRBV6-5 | CASSYAGQQGDRHF | TGTGCCAGCAGTTACGCAGGTCAACAGGGAGACAGGCACTTC